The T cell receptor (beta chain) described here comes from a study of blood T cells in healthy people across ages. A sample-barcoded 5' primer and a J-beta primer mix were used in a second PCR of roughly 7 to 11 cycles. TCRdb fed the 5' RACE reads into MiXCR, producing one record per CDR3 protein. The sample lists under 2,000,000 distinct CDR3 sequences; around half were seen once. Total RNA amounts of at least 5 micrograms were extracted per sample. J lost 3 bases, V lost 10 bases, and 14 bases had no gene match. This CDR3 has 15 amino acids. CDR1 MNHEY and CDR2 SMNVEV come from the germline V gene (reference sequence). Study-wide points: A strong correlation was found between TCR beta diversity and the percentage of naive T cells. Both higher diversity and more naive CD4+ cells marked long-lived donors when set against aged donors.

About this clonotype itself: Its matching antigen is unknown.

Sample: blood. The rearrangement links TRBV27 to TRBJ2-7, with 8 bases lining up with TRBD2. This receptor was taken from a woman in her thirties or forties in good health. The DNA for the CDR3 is TGTGCCACAAAAGGTGGAGCGGGGGCCTTCTACGAGCAGTACTTC. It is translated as CATKGGAGAFYEQYF.